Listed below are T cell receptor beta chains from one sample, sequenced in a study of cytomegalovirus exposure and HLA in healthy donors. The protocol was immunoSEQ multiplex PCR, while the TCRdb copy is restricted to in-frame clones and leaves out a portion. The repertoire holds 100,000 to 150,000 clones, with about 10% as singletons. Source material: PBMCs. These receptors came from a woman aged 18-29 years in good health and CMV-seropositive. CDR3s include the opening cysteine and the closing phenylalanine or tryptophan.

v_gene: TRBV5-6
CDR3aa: CASSPGSFATEAFF

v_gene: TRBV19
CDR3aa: CASSPQVLRPQHF

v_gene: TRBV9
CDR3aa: CASSVEAGVSYNEQFF

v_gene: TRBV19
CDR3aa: CASSPRDRPYGYTF

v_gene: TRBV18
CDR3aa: CASSPGTGENYGYTF

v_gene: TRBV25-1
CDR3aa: CASSAISGSTDTQYF

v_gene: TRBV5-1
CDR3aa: CASSSGTALRNTEAFF

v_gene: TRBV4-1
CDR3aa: CASSRESRGADYLMNTEAFF

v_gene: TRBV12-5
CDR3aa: CASGLGLGRASTEAFF

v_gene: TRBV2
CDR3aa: CASRGETGFGEQYF

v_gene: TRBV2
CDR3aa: CALRRATNEKLFF

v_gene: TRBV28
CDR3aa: CASSLELLNTEAFF

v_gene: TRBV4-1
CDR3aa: CASSHLPGLAALYEQYF

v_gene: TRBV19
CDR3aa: CASRAQGASNQPQHF

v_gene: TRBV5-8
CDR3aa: CASSGTGTGGEKLFF

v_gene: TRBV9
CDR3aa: CASSTQGTSESTDTQYF

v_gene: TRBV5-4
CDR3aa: CASSSTGSRTDTQYF